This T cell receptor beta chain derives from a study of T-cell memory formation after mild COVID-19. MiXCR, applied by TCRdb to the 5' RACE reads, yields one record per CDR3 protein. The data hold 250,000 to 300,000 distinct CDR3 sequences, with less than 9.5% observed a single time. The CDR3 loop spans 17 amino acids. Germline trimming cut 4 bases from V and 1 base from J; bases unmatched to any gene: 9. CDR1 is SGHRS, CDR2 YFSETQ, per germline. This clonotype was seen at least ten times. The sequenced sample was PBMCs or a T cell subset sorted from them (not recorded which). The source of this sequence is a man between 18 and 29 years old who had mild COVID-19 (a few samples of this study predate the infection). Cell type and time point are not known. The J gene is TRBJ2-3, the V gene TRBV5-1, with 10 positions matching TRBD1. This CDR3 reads CASSRDRGVRGTDTQYF. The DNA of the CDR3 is TGCGCCAGCAGCAGGGACAGGGGTGTTAGGGGCACAGATACGCAGTATTTT.